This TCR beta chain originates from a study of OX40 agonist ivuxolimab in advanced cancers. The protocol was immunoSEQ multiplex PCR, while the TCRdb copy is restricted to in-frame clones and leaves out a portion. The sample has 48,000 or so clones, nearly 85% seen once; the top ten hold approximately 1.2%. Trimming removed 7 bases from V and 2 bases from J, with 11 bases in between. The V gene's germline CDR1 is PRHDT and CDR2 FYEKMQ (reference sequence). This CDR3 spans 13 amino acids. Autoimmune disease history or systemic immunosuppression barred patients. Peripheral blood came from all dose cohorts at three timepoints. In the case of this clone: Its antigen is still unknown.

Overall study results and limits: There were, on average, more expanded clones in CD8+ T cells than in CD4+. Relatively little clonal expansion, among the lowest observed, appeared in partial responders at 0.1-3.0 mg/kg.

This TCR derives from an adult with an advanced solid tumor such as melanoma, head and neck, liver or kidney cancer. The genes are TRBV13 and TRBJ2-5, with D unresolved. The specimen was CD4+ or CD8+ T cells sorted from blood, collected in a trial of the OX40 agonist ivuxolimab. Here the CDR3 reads CASTARSQETQYF. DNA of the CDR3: TGTGCCAGCACCGCCCGGTCTCAAGAGACCCAGTACTTC.